The clone carrying this TCR beta chain was seen only a few times. What it binds is unknown. The data belong to a study of T-cell reconstitution after alpha-beta-depleted transplantation in children. The CDR3 sequence is 16 residues long. The germline CDR1 and CDR2 sequences are MDHEN and SYDVKM. J was trimmed by 2 bases and V by 2 bases; bases with no gene match: 6. Unique molecular identifiers were incorporated when the TCRbeta library was constructed. TCRdb reprocessed the PCR reads with MiXCR, giving one entry per CDR3 protein. The sample has about 900,000 distinct CDR3 sequences, about 29% seen once. Study-level points and caveats: By one year post-transplant, T-cell counts and diversity largely arose from T cells that were newly produced.

The source of this sequence is a boy in the first two years of life who had a stem cell transplant for SCID, so the T cells may come from the graft donor. The V and J genes are TRBV28 and TRBJ2-3; 8 nucleotides match TRBD2. This specimen consisted of PBMCs, mostly from graft donor cells, obtained 360 days after TCRalphabeta/CD19-depleted stem cell transplant. The CDR3: CASSLVTSAFTDTQYF. CDR3 DNA: TGTGCCAGCAGTTTAGTGACTAGCGCTTTCACAGATACGCAGTATTTT.